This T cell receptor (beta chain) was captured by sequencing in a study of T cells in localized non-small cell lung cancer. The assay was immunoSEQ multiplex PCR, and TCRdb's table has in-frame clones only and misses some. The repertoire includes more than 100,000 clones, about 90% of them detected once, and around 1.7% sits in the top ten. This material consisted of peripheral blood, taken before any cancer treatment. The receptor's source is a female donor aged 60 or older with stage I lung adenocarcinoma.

Here the CDR3 reads CALIPQGQNTEAFF. In DNA, the CDR3 is TGCGCCCTTATACCTCAGGGCCAGAACACTGAAGCTTTCTTT. The chain combines TRBV10-1 with TRBJ1-1; D may be TRBD1 (5 bases). Between the trimmed V and J ends, which lost 11 bases and 1 base, there was a span of 17 bases. This CDR3 is built from 14 residues. Looked up from germline, CDR1 is WNHNN and CDR2 is SYGVQD (reference sequence).